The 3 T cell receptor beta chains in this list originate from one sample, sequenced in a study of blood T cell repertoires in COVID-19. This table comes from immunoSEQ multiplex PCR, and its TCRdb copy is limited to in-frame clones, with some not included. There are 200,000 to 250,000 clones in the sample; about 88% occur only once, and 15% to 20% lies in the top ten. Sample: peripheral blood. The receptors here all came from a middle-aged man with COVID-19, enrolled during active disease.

CDR3 DNA sequence: TGTGCCAGCAGTTTTGATAGGGGGCCAGATACGCAGTATTTT. It yields the protein CASSFDRGPDTQYF. This sequence joins TRBV6-2 or TRBV6-3 and TRBJ2-3; 7 nucleotides agree with TRBD1. The germline V gene has CDR1 MNHEY and CDR2 SVGEGT. The CDR3 covers 14 residues. The junction had 5 bases not matched to a gene; V was cut back by 4 bases and J by 4 bases.

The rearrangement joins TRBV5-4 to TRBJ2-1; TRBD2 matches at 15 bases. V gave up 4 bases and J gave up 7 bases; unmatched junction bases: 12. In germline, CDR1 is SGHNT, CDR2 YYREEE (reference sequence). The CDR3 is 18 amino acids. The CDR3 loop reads CASSRKPGTSGRINEQFF. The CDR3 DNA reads TGTGCCAGCAGCCGCAAACCCGGGACTAGCGGGAGGATAAATGAGCAGTTCTTC. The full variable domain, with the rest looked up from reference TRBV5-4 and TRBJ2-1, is ETGVTQSPTHLIKTRGQQVTLRCSSQSGHNTVSWYQQALGQGPQFIFQYYREEENGRGNFPPRFSGLQFPNYSSELNVNALELDDSALYLCASSRKPGTSGRINEQFFGPGTRLTVL.

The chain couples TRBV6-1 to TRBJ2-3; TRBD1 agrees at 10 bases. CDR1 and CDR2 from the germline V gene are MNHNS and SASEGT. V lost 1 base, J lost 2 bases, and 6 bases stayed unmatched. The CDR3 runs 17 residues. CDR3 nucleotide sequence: TGTGCCAGCAGTGAAGACGTCGGGACAGGGGCCACAGATACGCAGTATTTT. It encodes CASSEDVGTGATDTQYF.